A selection of T cell receptor beta chains follows, all from one sample in a study of blood T cells in healthy people across ages. MiXCR, run by TCRdb on the 5' RACE reads, gives a single entry per CDR3 protein. The profile shows about 500,000 distinct CDR3 sequences, 24% of them singletons. These data were likewise used in another study, on T cells of mothers and their children.

The sequencing input was blood. The origin of the receptors is a boy younger than 18 in good health. Both conserved end residues are part of each CDR3. The listing skips clone size in some rows; elsewhere it reads once, few, many or a size class.

J	size	V	CDR3
-	-	TRBV20-1	CSAADGSHNEQFF
TRBJ2-5	-	TRBV6-6	CASSPSDRQETQYF
TRBJ1-5	few	TRBV5-1	CASSFRGQGQPQHF
TRBJ2-1	-	TRBV6-5	CASSYSRGSEQFF
TRBJ2-5	many	TRBV7-8	CASRRRRFSGGGQETQYF
TRBJ2-1	-	TRBV12-3/TRBV12-4	CASSKRGVSSYNEQFF
TRBJ1-2	few	TRBV7-2	CASSLVRRANYGYTF
TRBJ1-2	-	TRBV10-3	CATSGTIYGYTF
TRBJ1-2	few	TRBV11-1	CASSPPGGYGYTF
TRBJ2-5	-	TRBV28	CASRYKETQYF
TRBJ2-7	-	TRBV4-1	CASSQALGQRLNYEQYF
TRBJ2-4	few	TRBV6-6	CASSLTTGEKKNIRYF
TRBJ2-3	-	TRBV20-1	CSASGLWRGANTDTQYF
TRBJ2-4	-	TRBV2	CASSEAGSIAKNIQYF
TRBJ2-1	-	TRBV19	CASSLAGGGDEQFF
TRBJ2-3	once	TRBV10-2	CASSRYTPDTQYF
TRBJ2-2	-	TRBV6-1	CASSEGPNTGELFF
TRBJ1-2	-	TRBV7-2	CASIPSEPPWGYTF
TRBJ1-5	-	TRBV28	CASSLVRGTYSNQPQHF
TRBJ1-2	-	TRBV19	CASIGVRGYTF
TRBJ2-4	-	TRBV6-2/TRBV6-3	CASSYGGPAKNIQYF
TRBJ1-3	-	TRBV2	CASSEAPRSGNTIYF
TRBJ2-5	few	TRBV7-9	CASRPLSGEETQYF
TRBJ2-5	once	TRBV7-9	CASSPLRGTQYF
TRBJ1-1	-	TRBV12-5	CASGFSPRVVF
TRBJ1-2	-	TRBV12-3/TRBV12-4	CASSAAATYYGYTF
TRBJ2-1	-	TRBV10-3	CAISYMGNYNEQFF
TRBJ2-1	few	TRBV5-8	CASSILEGLAGDNEQFF
-	-	TRBV19	CASSIETGGPYEQYF
TRBJ2-3	few	TRBV11-3	CASSLDYTDTQYF
TRBJ2-3	few	TRBV9	CASSVETGRPDTQYF
TRBJ1-1	-	TRBV4-3	CASSLRTGFLHLMNTEAFF
TRBJ1-5	-	TRBV24-1	CATSKRGDQPQHF
TRBJ2-5	-	TRBV20-1	CSSAGKQETQYF
-	few	TRBV7-2	CASSFFRDNVQFF
-	-	TRBV13	CASSLLLAGGDYEQYF
TRBJ1-2	-	TRBV30	CAWIQGGVAYYGYTF
TRBJ2-7	many	TRBV2	CASRRGQPGRVEVSYEQYF
-	-	TRBV25-1	CASSAREGVRVYEQYF
TRBJ2-5	-	TRBV29-1	CSVEGTSGSKQETQYF
TRBJ2-1	few	TRBV20-1	CSAGRGLEREQFF
TRBJ1-2	few	TRBV5-1	CASSDPPGDGYTF
-	many	TRBV28	CASSSRTSYEQYF
TRBJ1-4	-	TRBV19	CASRTEPRNEKLFF
TRBJ2-5	few	TRBV6-1	CASRTRRVGISMSQYF
TRBJ1-5	-	TRBV12-3/TRBV12-4	CASRPTGAINQPQHF
TRBJ2-1	many	TRBV10-3	CAISDWGPEQFF
TRBJ2-1	-	TRBV6-4	CASSDSQGGALEQFF